This T cell receptor (beta chain) was retrieved from a study of PD-L1 blockade in urothelial cancer. A spike-in of synthetic TCR analog templates was added to each PCR. Produced via immunoSEQ multiplex PCR; TCRdb's table is partial and in-frame only. Of approximately 100,000 clones detected, 70% to 85% appear once; the ten largest clones hold 2.4%. The CDR3 has 13 residues. Germline V gene sequence: CDR1 SGHVS, CDR2 FQNEAQ. V shed 0 bases and J shed 9 bases, with 11 bases lying between them. The source material was PBMCs, sampled around atezolizumab (anti-PD-L1) treatment. The chain is built from TRBV7-8 and TRBJ2-5, with D unresolved. The receptor comes from a man aged 50 to 60 with urothelial cancer. The CDR3 bases are TGTGCCAGCAGCTTAGCAGGCCGCGCGGCCCAGTACTTC. Encoded protein: CASSLAGRAAQYF.